A single sample is the source of the 11 T cell receptor beta chains below, sequenced in a study of T cells in Graves' hyperthyroidism and ophthalmopathy. RNA transcripts were the template for amplifying TCR beta CDR3 regions. The HTBI set primed first-round TCR CDR3 RT-PCR. TCRdb ran MiXCR on the multiplex PCR reads and lists one entry per CDR3 protein. The top ten hold roughly 30% of the sample, which has about 640,000 distinct CDR3 sequences, less than 25% seen once. Material for sequencing was blood. Receptors originate from a man aged 30 to 39 with Graves' ophthalmopathy.

A few counts support this clonotype. This rearrangement joins TRBV28 to TRBJ1-4, with TRBD1 as a possible D gene (5 bases). Germline assignment: CDR1 MDHEN and CDR2 SYDVKM. The CDR3 extends over 15 amino acids. Trimming left V 6 bases short and J 7 bases short, with 18 bases between. The CDR3 loop reads CASRRDSIGGEKLFF. The CDR3 DNA reads as TGTGCCAGCAGGCGGGACTCCATAGGAGGTGAAAAACTGTTTTTT.

Ten or more counts support this clonotype. V is TRBV2 and J is TRBJ2-5; D possibly matches TRBD1 or TRBD2 (6 bases each). The CDR3 is 15 residues long. Germline assignment: CDR1 SNHLY and CDR2 FYNNEI. The V end was cut by 6 bases, the J end by 2 bases, with 16 bases between. The CDR3 bases are TGTGCCAGCAGGCGCCAGGGGAGCGGGCAAGAGACCCAGTACTTC. Residues: CASRRQGSGQETQYF.

This clonotype was found a few times. Mismatch with germline at one junction end may stem from a read error. The genes are TRBV13 and TRBJ2-1; D gene uncertain. CDR3 length: 12 amino acids. The V gene's germline CDR1 is PRHDT and CDR2 FYEKMQ (reference sequence). The CDR3 DNA is TGTGCCGCCAGCAGCTACGGAAATGAGCAGTCCTTC. Its translation is CAASSYGNEQSF.

In its sample, this clonotype was seen many times. The rearrangement links TRBV3-1 to TRBJ2-1; TRBD2 might be the D (6 bases). Germline CDR1 is LGHDT and CDR2 is YNNKEL (reference sequence). This CDR3 is 16 amino acids long. V dropped 0 bases and J dropped 8 bases, with 17 bases sitting between them. The CDR3 region is CASSQDGTGVADEQFF. CDR3 DNA: TGTGCCAGCAGCCAAGATGGAACGGGAGTAGCCGATGAGCAGTTCTTC.

This clonotype occurred many times. The genes are TRBV7-2 and TRBJ1-5, with a possible D match to TRBD1 (6 bases). In germline, CDR1 is SGHTA, CDR2 FQGNSA. The CDR3 is 14 residues long. Trimming pared 5 bases from V and 2 bases from J, leaving 10 bases between. CDR3 sequence: CASSPRTGNQPQHF. In nucleotides, the CDR3 is TGTGCCAGCAGCCCTCGGACAGGCAATCAGCCCCAGCATTTT. The variable domain in full, completed from reference TRBV7-2 and TRBJ1-5, reads GAGVSQSPSNKVTEKGKDVELRCDPISGHTALYWYRQSLGQGLEFLIYFQGNSAPDKSGLPSDRFSAERTGGSVSTLTIQRTQQEDSAVYLCASSPRTGNQPQHFGDGTRLSIL.

This clonotype showed up just a few times. The chain recombines TRBV6-1 with TRBJ2-7, with D possibly matching TRBD2 (6 bases). Trimming left V 5 bases short and J 7 bases short, with 15 bases between. CDR1 and CDR2 (germline): MNHNS, SASEGT. This CDR3 region has 13 residues. As DNA, the CDR3 is TGTGCCAGCAGTCTGTACCCTGCGGGAGAGCAGTACTTC. Translating it yields CASSLYPAGEQYF.

There are many counts of this clonotype. The genes are TRBV11-2 and TRBJ2-3; D is uncertain. Germline assignment: CDR1 SGHAT and CDR2 FQNNGV. The CDR3 totals 13 residues. Trimming pared 2 bases from V and 2 bases from J, leaving 5 bases between. The CDR3 region is CASSLQFTDTQYF. Written as DNA, the CDR3 is TGTGCCAGCAGCTTACAATTCACAGATACGCAGTATTTT.

Many counts were recorded for this clonotype. The chain is built from TRBV28 and TRBJ1-1, with D tentatively TRBD1 (6 bases). This CDR3 contains 15 residues. The V end lost 5 bases, the J end lost 1 base, and 14 bases lay between the germline ends. Germline CDR1 MDHEN, CDR2 SYDVKM. The CDR3 DNA follows: TGTGCCAGCAGTCCAGGACAGAGGGGGAACACTGAAGCTTTCTTT. Amino acid sequence: CASSPGQRGNTEAFF.

J is TRBJ2-5 and V is TRBV11-2, with D possibly TRBD2 on 7 matching bases. The germline CDR1 and CDR2 sequences are SGHAT and FQNNGV. V lost 6 bases and J lost 5, with 25 bases in between. The CDR3 loop spans 17 amino acids. The CDR3 sequence: CASSYDGWGGEVETQYF. The CDR3 bases are TGTGCCAGCAGTTACGACGGCTGGGGGGGCGAGGTGGAGACCCAGTACTTC.

This clonotype was detected only a few times. The chain uses TRBV3-1 and TRBJ1-6; no firm D call. Germline CDR1 reads LGHDT; CDR2 reads YNNKEL (reference sequence). The V end lost 2 bases, the J end lost 8 bases, and 10 bases lay between the germline ends. The CDR3 loop spans 14 amino acids. Here the CDR3 DNA reads TGTGCCAGCAGCCAATACTCTCAGGATTCACCCCTCCACTTT. It specifies CASSQYSQDSPLHF.

The chain combines TRBV29-1 with TRBJ2-7, with 7 bases aligning to TRBD1. Germline CDR1 reads SQVTM; CDR2 reads ANQGSEA. This CDR3 is built from 11 residues. The trim removed 6 bases at V and 4 bases at J, leaving 3 bases unmatched. The CDR3 nucleotides are TGCAGCGTCCAACAGGGGTACGAGCAGTACTTC. This codes for CSVQQGYEQYF.